The source of this TCR beta chain is a study of blood T cell repertoires in COVID-19. In the study overall: Collection of acute and convalescent COVID-19 samples took place in the United States, Italy and Spain.

The V gene lost 5 bases and the J gene lost 6 bases, with 18 bases spanning the gap. Germline-derived CDR1 and CDR2 are KGHSH and LQKENI. This CDR3 is 15 amino acids long. Some clones are missing from TCRdb's copy, which holds only in-frame ones; the method was immunoSEQ multiplex PCR. The sample carries a few hundred thousand clones, 84% recorded once. The TCR sequence derives from an elderly woman with active or convalescent COVID-19. Input material: peripheral blood. This chain connects TRBV18 to TRBJ2-3, with D possibly being TRBD1 (6 bases). CDR3 loop: CASSFNRERIDTQYF. The CDR3 DNA reads TGTGCCAGCTCATTCAACAGGGAGCGCATCGATACGCAGTATTTT. The complete variable domain, with remaining parts taken from reference TRBV18 and TRBJ2-3, reads NAGVMQNPRHLVRRRGQEARLRCSPMKGHSHVYWYRQLPEEGLKFMVYLQKENIIDESGMPKERFSAEFPKEGPSILRIQQVVRGDSAAYFCASSFNRERIDTQYFGPGTRLTVL.